This T cell receptor (beta chain) was obtained from a study of T cells in Graves' hyperthyroidism and ophthalmopathy. The study's findings and limits: Blood also carried most thyroid clonotypes expanded above 0.001.

RNA transcripts were the template for amplifying TCR beta CDR3 regions. A first-round RT-PCR of the TCR CDR3 used the HTBI primer set. TCRdb reprocessed the multiplex PCR reads with MiXCR, giving one entry per CDR3 protein. Of 500,000 to 650,000 distinct CDR3 sequences in the sample, about 14% were seen once. Many counts were recorded for this clonotype. Its target is not known. The junction had 12 bases not matched to a gene; V was cut back by 6 bases and J by 6 bases. The CDR3 runs to 16 residues. This TCR was sampled from a woman between 50 and 59 years old with Graves' ophthalmopathy. The chain uses TRBV12-3 or TRBV12-4 and TRBJ2-1, with TRBD2 matching 9 bases. The sequencing sample was made of blood. The CDR3 is CASSKIAGAPPNEQFF. CDR3 in DNA: TGTGCCAGCAGCAAAATAGCGGGAGCCCCTCCCAATGAGCAGTTCTTC.